Each of the 11 T cell receptor beta chains below was sequenced from the same sample in a study of cytomegalovirus exposure and HLA in healthy donors. With 60 Vbeta and 13 Jbeta primers, the PCR was carried out. The assay was immunoSEQ multiplex PCR, and TCRdb's table has in-frame clones only and misses some. The sample has about 130,000 clones; roughly four fifths are singletons. Input material: PBMCs. The receptors derive from a male donor in good health and CMV-seropositive.

The CDR3 here is CATSRDRTSGSVPYEQYF. CDR3 nucleotide sequence: TGTGCCACCAGCAGAGATCGAACTAGCGGGAGTGTGCCCTACGAGCAGTACTTC. This chain joins TRBV15 and TRBJ2-7; 11 nucleotides align to TRBD2. J gave up 2 bases and V 0 bases, and 9 bases lay outside the gene matches. The CDR3 is 18 amino acids. Germline-derived CDR1 and CDR2 are LNHNV and YYDKDF (reference sequence).

The genes are TRBV13 and TRBJ1-6, with TRBD1 as a possible D gene (5 bases). The CDR3 consists of 13 residues. The ends were cut back, 2 bases at V and 10 bases at J, with 9 bases in the middle. The germline gives CDR1 PRHDT, CDR2 FYEKMQ (reference sequence). In DNA form, the CDR3 reads TGTGCCAGCAGCTTAAAGGGGTCCTCACCCCTCCACTTT. Translated, it gives CASSLKGSSPLHF.

V and J are TRBV7-9 and TRBJ1-5; TRBD1 matches 8 bases. The J segment lost 6 bases and the V segment lost 4 bases, leaving 8 bases of the junction unmatched. The CDR3 is made up of 15 amino acids. Germline lookup yields CDR1 SEHNR and CDR2 FQNEAQ (reference sequence). The CDR3 DNA is TGTGCCAGCAGCTACGCAGGGGGCTTAGGTCAGCCCCAGCATTTT. Translated: CASSYAGGLGQPQHF.

The chain carries TRBV4-3 and TRBJ1-1; D is perhaps TRBD1 (6 bases). CDR1 is LGHNA, CDR2 YSLEER, per germline. Trimming took off 0 bases at V and 6 bases at J, with 11 bases between the two ends. There are 14 residues in the CDR3. The CDR3 nucleotides are TGCGCCAGCAGCCAAGATAGGACAGACCCTGAAGCTTTCTTT. Translated: CASSQDRTDPEAFF.

This chain joins TRBV28 and TRBJ1-2; tentative D call: TRBD1 (6 bases). The V end lost 6 bases, the J end lost 4 bases, and 15 bases lay between the germline ends. This CDR3 comprises 14 residues. Germline V gives CDR1 MDHEN, CDR2 SYDVKM. The CDR3 DNA reads as TGTGCCAGCAGCTTTTCAGGACAGAGCTATGGCTACACCTTC. The encoded protein is CASSFSGQSYGYTF.

The chain uses TRBV7-9 and TRBJ1-2; 9 nucleotides line up with TRBD1. V was clipped by 5 bases and J by 5 bases; unmatched bases: 6. Per the germline V gene, CDR1 is SEHNR and CDR2 is FQNEAQ (reference sequence). The CDR3 is 14 amino acids. CDR3 sequence: CASSPPGQGYGYTF. CDR3 coding DNA: TGTGCCAGCAGCCCCCCGGGACAGGGATATGGCTACACCTTC.

The chain employs TRBV20-1 and TRBJ1-2; unclear D gene. Trimming took 2 bases from V and 3 from J, leaving 4 bases between them. The CDR3 has 11 amino acids. Germline CDR1 DFQATT, CDR2 SNEGSKA (reference sequence). DNA for the CDR3: TGCAGTGCTAGACAGGACTATGGCTACACCTTC. It encodes CSARQDYGYTF.

The chain carries TRBV30 and TRBJ2-2; unclear D gene. Per the germline V gene, CDR1 is GTSNPN and CDR2 is SVGIG (reference sequence). V lost 3 bases and J lost 6, with 8 bases in between. The CDR3 loop spans 12 amino acids. CDR3 loop: CAWSRWSGELFF. In nucleotides, the CDR3 is TGTGCCTGGAGCCGGTGGTCCGGGGAGCTGTTTTTT. The whole variable domain, remainder taken from reference TRBV30 and TRBJ2-2, is SQTIHQWPATLVQPVGSPLSLECTVEGTSNPNLYWYRQAAGRGLQLLFYSVGIGQISSEVPQNLSASRPQDRQFILSSKKLLLSDSGFYLCAWSRWSGELFFGEGSRLTVL.

V and J are TRBV19 and TRBJ2-1; the match to TRBD2 covers 9 bases. The CDR3 has 15 amino acids. From germline, CDR1 is LNHDA and CDR2 SQIVND (reference sequence). Losses at the gene ends were 6 bases for V and 7 bases for J; bases not matched to a gene: 10. As DNA, the CDR3 is TGTGCCAGTAGGCCCACGCGGGAGGGCCGGAATGAGCAGTTCTTC. Its translation: CASRPTREGRNEQFF.

This chain joins TRBV15 and TRBJ2-7, with D perhaps TRBD2 (6 bases). V dropped 3 bases and J dropped 2 bases, with 11 bases sitting between them. The CDR3 runs 14 residues. Germline values: CDR1 LNHNV, CDR2 YYDKDF (reference sequence). CDR3 bases: TGTGCCACCAGCAGCGGGAGTTTCCCCTACGAGCAGTACTTC. It specifies CATSSGSFPYEQYF.

This chain links TRBV6-1 with TRBJ2-1, with a weak D call TRBD2 (6 bases). Trimming took 1 base from V and 2 from J, leaving 12 bases between them. The CDR3 length is 16 residues. Germline lookup yields CDR1 MNHNS and CDR2 SASEGT. The DNA of the CDR3 is TGTGCCAGCAGTGAAGAGGCTAGCGTCCCCTACAATGAGCAGTTCTTC. Protein sequence: CASSEEASVPYNEQFF.